The sequence of this TCR beta chain was determined in a study of blood T cell repertoires in COVID-19. Across the whole study: COVID-19 samples, acute and convalescent, were from the United States, Italy and Spain. T cells, B-cell-depleted T cells, or PBMCs supplied cDNA or gDNA.

Germline V gene data show CDR1 as MDHEN and CDR2 as SYDVKM. Trimming pared 2 bases from V and 0 bases from J, leaving 7 bases between. This CDR3 is built from 14 residues. Per the original data handling: Amplification of reference gene primers was used by the study to estimate nucleated cell counts. Sequencing used immunoSEQ multiplex PCR; TCRdb keeps in-frame clones, though not all of them. Clone size and V and J calls were adopted from that table, with D and trimming inferred from the DNA. The data show under 140,000 clones, with 87% seen just once and around 4.4% held by the top ten. The source of this sequence is a human donor in a cohort sampled during active COVID-19. The chain couples TRBV28 to TRBJ1-2; D remains ambiguous. Sequencing was done on a sample of peripheral blood. The CDR3 protein is CASSLQDANYGYTF. CDR3 nucleotides: TGTGCCAGCAGTTTACAGGATGCTAACTATGGCTACACCTTC.